The 28 T cell receptor beta chains below all came from one sample that was sequenced in a study of blood T cell repertoires in COVID-19. Data came from immunoSEQ multiplex PCR; TCRdb stores just in-frame clones and leaves some out. Of under 150,000 clones in the sample, 80% to 85% were seen once. Sequenced sample: peripheral blood. The source of these receptors is a woman aged 55-75 years with active or convalescent COVID-19.

This chain connects TRBV9 to TRBJ2-3; 9 nucleotides align to TRBD1. Germline CDR1 is SGDLS and CDR2 is YYNGEE. The ends lost 0 bases at V and 10 bases at J; junction bases unmatched: 9. There are 15 residues in the CDR3. CDR3 loop: CASSVVGTGTPPQYF. Written as DNA, the CDR3 is TGTGCCAGCAGCGTAGTAGGGACAGGGACCCCCCCGCAGTATTTT. The variable domain in full, completed from reference TRBV9 and TRBJ2-3, reads DSGVTQTPKHLITATGQRVTLRCSPRSGDLSVYWYQQSLDQGLQFLIQYYNGEERAKGNILERFSAQQFPDLHSELNLSSLELGDSALYFCASSVVGTGTPPQYFGPGTRLTVL.

The chain is built from TRBV29-1 and TRBJ2-7, with 8 bases matching TRBD1. In germline, CDR1 is SQVTM, CDR2 ANQGSEA. CDR3 length: 14 amino acids. The V and J ends lost 4 bases and 9 bases, in that order; junction bases with no gene match: 14. This CDR3 is CSVVGEGQGFAQYF. The CDR3, as DNA: TGCAGCGTTGTGGGGGAAGGACAGGGTTTCGCGCAGTACTTC.

This chain joins TRBV11-2 and TRBJ2-7, with unresolved D. This CDR3 is built from 13 residues. Germline V gives CDR1 SGHAT, CDR2 FQNNGV. The germline V and J ends were trimmed by 2 bases and 6 bases, with 11 bases remaining between them. Written as DNA, the CDR3 is TGTGCCAGCAGCTTAATCGAGAGGAGCGAGCAGTACGTC. Translating it yields CASSLIERSEQYV.

V gene TRBV12-3 or TRBV12-4 combines with J gene TRBJ2-1; 7 bases match TRBD2. The CDR3 has 11 amino acids. Trimming at V came to 6 bases and at J to 10 bases, leaving 3 bases not matched to a gene. As DNA, the CDR3 is TGTGCCAGCAGCCGGGAGGACGAGCAGTTCTTC. Protein product: CASSREDEQFF.

The rearrangement joins TRBV9 to TRBJ2-1; TRBD2 aligns across 12 bases. J lost 6 bases, V lost 1 base, and 2 bases had no gene match. Per the germline V gene, CDR1 is SGDLS and CDR2 is YYNGEE. This CDR3 comprises 15 residues. CDR3 DNA sequence: TGTGCCAGCAGCGTACTAGCGGGGGGGCGCAATGAGCAGTTCTTC. Residues: CASSVLAGGRNEQFF.

This sequence joins TRBV19 and TRBJ1-1; possible D gene TRBD1, 6 bases. The germline CDR1 and CDR2 sequences are LNHDA and SQIVND (reference sequence). The length of the CDR3 is 14 residues. Trimming removed 2 bases from V and 6 bases from J, with 13 bases in between. The CDR3 region is CASSIFSRTAEAFF. The CDR3 DNA is TGTGCCAGTAGTATATTCTCGAGGACAGCTGAAGCTTTCTTT.

Only one count was recorded for this clone. V and J are TRBV27 and TRBJ1-1, with D perhaps matching TRBD1 (6 bases). V lost 2 bases to trimming and J lost 5 bases, with 9 bases between them. Looked up from germline, CDR1 is MNHEY and CDR2 is SMNVEV (reference sequence). This CDR3 contains 13 residues. CDR3 nucleotide sequence: TGTGCCAGCAGTTTACTGAGGGGGACTGAAGCTTTCTTT. Its protein product is CASSLLRGTEAFF.

The J gene is TRBJ1-6, the V gene TRBV6-5; no reliable D call. V was shortened by 4 bases and J by 0 bases, with 10 bases between the two germline ends. This CDR3 has 16 residues. Germline V lookup: CDR1 MNHEY, CDR2 SVGAGI. The CDR3 here is CASSSLLSSYNSPLHF. The CDR3 region has the DNA TGTGCCAGCAGTTCTCTACTGAGCTCCTATAATTCACCCCTCCACTTT.

V gene TRBV2 combines with J gene TRBJ1-5; the D is unclear. This CDR3 spans 14 amino acids. V lost 6 bases to trimming and J lost 2 bases, with 11 bases between them. CDR1 and CDR2 from the germline V gene are SNHLY and FYNNEI. CDR3: CASSPGNRNQPQHF. In DNA form, the CDR3 reads TGTGCCAGCAGCCCAGGCAATCGCAATCAGCCCCAGCATTTT.

This chain links TRBV2 with TRBJ1-1; no reliable D call. The V gene lost 4 bases and the J gene lost 6 bases, with 6 bases spanning the gap. Germline assignment: CDR1 SNHLY and CDR2 FYNNEI. The CDR3 covers 11 residues. CDR3 sequence: CASSVSPEAFF. DNA of the CDR3: TGTGCCAGCAGTGTGAGTCCTGAAGCTTTCTTT.

V gene TRBV12-3 or TRBV12-4 combines with J gene TRBJ1-1; D is perhaps TRBD1 (6 bases). Trimming shortened V by 6 bases and J by 3 bases, and 8 bases separated the two germline ends. CDR3 length: 12 amino acids. The CDR3: CASRGGDTEAFF. The DNA for the CDR3 is TGTGCCAGCAGAGGGGGGGACACTGAAGCTTTCTTT.

The rearrangement joins TRBV10-3 to TRBJ2-1, with TRBD2 identical over 9 bases. Germline CDR1 is ENHRY and CDR2 is SYGVKD. The V and J ends lost 2 bases and 5 bases, in that order; junction bases with no gene match: 4. CDR3 length: 15 residues. CDR3 coding DNA: TGTGCCATCAGTGAGACCAGCGGGAGGCACAATGAGCAGTTCTTC. Its translation is CAISETSGRHNEQFF.

The gene calls are TRBV11-2 and TRBJ1-1; D not certain. The CDR3 has 13 amino acids. Trimming cost V 0 bases and J 4 bases, with 6 bases left between them. Germline-derived CDR1 and CDR2 are SGHAT and FQNNGV. The CDR3 spells CASSLDESTEAFF. The CDR3 DNA reads TGTGCCAGCAGCTTAGACGAGAGCACTGAAGCTTTCTTT.

Comment on this clone: Other nucleotide sequences in the sample specify the same CDR3. The chain joins TRBV6-5 to TRBJ2-7; 11 nucleotides align to TRBD1. The V segment lost 0 bases and the J segment 3 bases; nucleotides outside the gene matches: 1. Germline assignment: CDR1 MNHEY and CDR2 SVGAGI. The CDR3 length is 15 residues. Here the CDR3 reads CASSYSGTGGYEQYF. The CDR3 DNA follows: TGTGCCAGCAGTTACTCGGGGACAGGGGGCTACGAGCAGTACTTC.

The CDR3 DNA sequence: TGTGCCACCAGCAATCAGGGAACGAGTGAAGCTTTCTTT. Its translation: CATSNQGTSEAFF. J is TRBJ1-1 and V is TRBV15; D might be TRBD1 (5 bases). Per germline, CDR1 LNHNV and CDR2 YYDKDF (reference sequence). This CDR3 comprises 13 residues. V gave up 4 bases and J gave up 7 bases, with 13 bases separating them. Combining the CDR3 with reference TRBV15 and TRBJ1-1 gives the whole variable domain DAMVIQNPRYQVTQFGKPVTLSCSQTLNHNVMYWYQQKSSQAPKLLFHYYDKDFNNEADTPDNFQSRRPNTSFCFLDIRSPGLGDTAMYLCATSNQGTSEAFFGQGTRLTVV.

The chain combines TRBV4-3 with TRBJ2-7, with a tentative D call TRBD2 (7 bases). The V end was cut by 3 bases, the J end by 6 bases, with 15 bases between. Germline-derived CDR1 and CDR2 are LGHNA and YSLEER. This CDR3 has 14 amino acids. CDR3 in DNA: TGCGCCAGCAGCCATAACGGGGGGCAAGGCGAGCAGTACTTC. Encoded protein: CASSHNGGQGEQYF.

The rearrangement uses TRBV7-3 and TRBJ2-2; 12 bases line up with TRBD2. In germline, CDR1 is SGHTA, CDR2 FQGTGA. CDR3 length: 16 amino acids. Trimming took 4 bases from V and 5 from J; bases not matched to a gene: 5. Written as DNA, the CDR3 is TGTGCCAGCAGCTCCCTAGCGGGAGGGGATACCGGGGAGCTGTTTTTT. Translated, it gives CASSSLAGGDTGELFF.

This chain joins TRBV28 and TRBJ2-3; D is possibly TRBD2 (5 bases). CDR3 length: 16 amino acids. V was trimmed by 6 bases and J by 0 bases, leaving 16 bases between them. CDR1 MDHEN and CDR2 SYDVKM come from the germline V gene. The CDR3 sequence is CASRTRLQSSTDTQYF. The CDR3 nucleotides are TGTGCCAGCAGGACACGACTACAGAGCAGCACAGATACGCAGTATTTT.

This clone was seen just once. The genes are TRBV11-2 and TRBJ1-1; maybe TRBD1 (5 bases). This CDR3 region has 15 residues. Trimming left V 0 bases short and J 1 base short, with 9 bases between. The germline V gene has CDR1 SGHAT and CDR2 FQNNGV. CDR3 sequence reads: CASSLEDRRNTEAFF. DNA of the CDR3: TGTGCCAGCAGCTTAGAAGACAGACGGAACACTGAAGCTTTCTTT. Full variable domain (rest looked up from reference TRBV11-2 and TRBJ1-1): EAGVAQSPRYKIIEKRQSVAFWCNPISGHATLYWYQQILGQGPKLLIQFQNNGVVDDSQLPKDRFSAERLKGVDSTLKIQPAKLEDSAVYLCASSLEDRRNTEAFFGQGTRLTVV.

About this clone itself: The sample contains more than one DNA sequence encoding this CDR3. The rearrangement uses TRBV9 and TRBJ1-1; D remains unclear. V dropped 0 bases and J dropped 5 bases, with 5 bases sitting between them. The CDR3 contains 12 residues. Germline CDR1 reads SGDLS; CDR2 reads YYNGEE. CDR3 protein: CASSVGGTEAFF. CDR3 coding DNA: TGTGCCAGCAGCGTAGGAGGGACTGAAGCTTTCTTT.

The chain is built from TRBV9 and TRBJ1-5; D not certain. Trimming pared 0 bases from V and 3 bases from J, leaving 4 bases between. Germline V gene data show CDR1 as SGDLS and CDR2 as YYNGEE. The length of the CDR3 is 13 residues. CDR3 sequence: CASSVDHNQPQHF. The CDR3 bases are TGTGCCAGCAGCGTAGATCACAATCAGCCCCAGCATTTT.

The chain recombines TRBV5-3 with TRBJ2-7; TRBD1 matches at 8 bases. TRBV5-3 is designated an ORF whose function remains uncertain. Trimming took 4 bases from V and 6 from J; bases not matched to a gene: 18. The CDR3 covers 17 residues. CDR3 sequence (DNA): TGTGCCAGAAGCCGGGGATCCGCAAATTCAGGGGGCATCGAGCAGTACTTC. It codes for CARSRGSANSGGIEQYF.

This clone appeared a single time. The genes are TRBV19 and TRBJ2-3, with TRBD2 matching 10 bases. CDR1 LNHDA and CDR2 SQIVND come from the germline V gene (reference sequence). V shed 5 bases, J shed 2 bases, and the junction held 4 bases outside the gene matches. CDR3 length: 15 residues. The chain's CDR3 is CASSVLAGDTDTQYF. The CDR3 DNA sequence: TGTGCCAGTAGTGTCCTAGCGGGGGACACAGATACGCAGTATTTT. Complete variable domain (other parts from reference TRBV19 and TRBJ2-3): DGGITQSPKYLFRKEGQNVTLSCEQNLNHDAMYWYRQDPGQGLRLIYYSQIVNDFQKGDIAEGYSVSREKKESFPLTVTSAQKNPTAFYLCASSVLAGDTDTQYFGPGTRLTVL.

J is TRBJ2-1 and V is TRBV29-1; D gene unclear. V dropped 3 bases and J dropped 1 base, with 16 bases sitting between them. CDR3 length equals 16 residues. CDR1 and CDR2 from the germline V gene are SQVTM and ANQGSEA. The CDR3 DNA reads as TGCAGCGTTGAGGATCTTGGAGAAAGATCCTACAATGAGCAGTTCTTC. It translates to CSVEDLGERSYNEQFF.

The V and J genes are TRBV27 and TRBJ2-1; D might be TRBD2 (5 bases). The germline V gene encodes CDR1 MNHEY and CDR2 SMNVEV (reference sequence). The CDR3 contains 13 residues. V was pared by 5 bases and J by 10 bases, with 15 bases between. The CDR3 nucleotides read TGTGCCAGCAGTCGGGGAGAGGAATGGGAGCAGTTCTTC. Protein sequence: CASSRGEEWEQFF.

V gene TRBV5-6 combines with J gene TRBJ2-7; no definite D call. Between the trimmed V and J ends, which lost 1 base and 1 base, there was a span of 6 bases. The CDR3 has 13 amino acids. Germline CDR1 SGHDT, CDR2 YYEEEE. Written as DNA, the CDR3 is TGTGCCAGCAGCTTGACAGAGTCCTACGAGCAGTACTTC. Its translation: CASSLTESYEQYF.

The chain is built from TRBV11-2 and TRBJ2-5; 7 bases fit TRBD1. The CDR3 is made up of 14 amino acids. After removal of 5 bases from V and 2 bases from J, the junction contained 5 bases not matched to a gene. CDR1 is SGHAT and CDR2 is FQNNGV in the germline V gene. CDR3 coding DNA: TGTGCCAGCAGCACGACAGGGTTACAAGAGACCCAGTACTTC. Protein: CASSTTGLQETQYF.

The chain carries TRBV19 and TRBJ1-2; no clear D. V lost 0 bases, J lost 4 bases, and 12 bases lay in between. This CDR3 region has 15 residues. Germline loops: CDR1 LNHDA, CDR2 SQIVND (reference sequence). The CDR3: CASSIELFHGYGYTF. CDR3 in DNA: TGTGCCAGTAGTATAGAACTTTTCCACGGCTATGGCTACACCTTC. Looking up the rest from reference TRBV19 and TRBJ1-2 gives the full variable domain: DGGITQSPKYLFRKEGQNVTLSCEQNLNHDAMYWYRQDPGQGLRLIYYSQIVNDFQKGDIAEGYSVSREKKESFPLTVTSAQKNPTAFYLCASSIELFHGYGYTFGSGTRLTVV.